This T cell receptor (beta chain) was documented in a study of identical twins. MiXCR was run by TCRdb on the 5' RACE reads, yielding one entry per CDR3 protein. The sample yields around 510,000 distinct CDR3 sequences, roughly an eighth seen once. This clonotype was found a few times. The CDR3 is 18 residues long. The V end was cut by 6 bases, the J end by 6 bases, with 26 bases between. Per germline, CDR1 MNHNS and CDR2 SASEGT. This same sample was also part of a study on yellow fever vaccine responses in identical twins.

Sample: CD4+ T cells sorted from blood. This clonotype originated in a woman younger than 35 in good health. V gene TRBV6-1 combines with J gene TRBJ2-2; D perhaps matches TRBD1 (6 bases). CDR3 in DNA: TGTGCCAGCAGGAAAACCGGGACACCCGAGGGCGTCGCCGGGGAGCTGTTTTTT. It specifies CASRKTGTPEGVAGELFF.